What follows are 4 T cell receptor beta chains derived from one specimen sequenced in a study of low-dose radiotherapy and immunotherapy resistance in tumors. Both TCRalpha and TCRbeta chains were reverse transcribed with V-gene-specific primers. TCRs were amplified for about 18 PCR cycles with a constant-region primer and V-primer adapter. TCRdb used MiXCR to reprocess the reads, holding one entry per CDR3 protein. The sample carries under 40,000 distinct CDR3 sequences, 45% to 55% recorded once. Time point here: after trial treatment. The treatment here: LDRT plus nivolumab, ipilimumab, low-dose cyclophosphamide and aspirin (RACIN trial). The sequenced sample was PBMCs, obtained after low-dose radiotherapy plus immunotherapy. Every receptor here comes from a male donor with gallbladder cancer.

Note on this clonotype: With only one base between it and a far larger clone, this is likely a read error. CDR3 DNA: TGTGCCATCAGTGACGCGGGACGCGAGCAGTACTTC. Translating it yields CAISDAGREQYF. The chain carries TRBV10-3 and TRBJ2-7, with D perhaps TRBD2 (6 bases). CDR1 and CDR2 from the germline V gene are ENHRY and SYGVKD. This CDR3 comprises 12 residues. With 3 bases removed from V and 6 bases from J, the gap between germline ends came to 9 bases.

This clonotype has a handful of counts. With a far larger clone one base away, a read error is the likely cause. The CDR3, as DNA: TGTGCCAGCAGTTACTCGGTGAGACGCTACGAGCAGTTCTTC. Its protein product is CASSYSVRRYEQFF. J is TRBJ2-1 and V is TRBV6-5; D is unresolved. The CDR3 totals 14 residues. The germline V gene has CDR1 MNHEY and CDR2 SVGAGI. V was trimmed by 0 bases and J by 10 bases, leaving 13 bases between them.

Many counts were recorded for this clonotype. The gene calls are TRBV20-1 and TRBJ2-4; D not resolved. The CDR3 sequence is 14 residues long. The V end was cut by 0 bases, the J end by 1 base, with 7 bases between. Germline V gives CDR1 DFQATT, CDR2 SNEGSKA (reference sequence). The chain's CDR3 is CSARDQDAKNIQYF. The CDR3 nucleotides are TGCAGTGCTAGAGATCAGGACGCCAAAAACATTCAGTACTTC.

The rearrangement uses TRBV7-3 and TRBJ2-1; perhaps TRBD1 as D (5 bases). V was pared by 5 bases and J by 7 bases, with 18 bases between. The germline V gene encodes CDR1 SGHTA and CDR2 FQGTGA. The CDR3 sequence is 15 residues long. In DNA, the CDR3 is TGTGCCAGCAGCCCCGGGCAGGGCACGGGTAATGAGCAGTTCTTC. Protein: CASSPGQGTGNEQFF.